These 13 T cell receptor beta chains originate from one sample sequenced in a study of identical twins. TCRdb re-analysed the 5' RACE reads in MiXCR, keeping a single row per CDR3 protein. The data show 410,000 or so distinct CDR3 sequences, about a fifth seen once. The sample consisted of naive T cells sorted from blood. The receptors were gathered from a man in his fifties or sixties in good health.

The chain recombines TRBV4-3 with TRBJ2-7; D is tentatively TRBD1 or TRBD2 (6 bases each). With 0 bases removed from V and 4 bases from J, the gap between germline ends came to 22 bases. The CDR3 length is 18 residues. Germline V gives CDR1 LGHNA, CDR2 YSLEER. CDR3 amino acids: CASSQDFVEGVDLYEQYF. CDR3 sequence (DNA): TGCGCCAGCAGCCAAGATTTCGTGGAGGGGGTGGACTTATACGAGCAGTACTTC.

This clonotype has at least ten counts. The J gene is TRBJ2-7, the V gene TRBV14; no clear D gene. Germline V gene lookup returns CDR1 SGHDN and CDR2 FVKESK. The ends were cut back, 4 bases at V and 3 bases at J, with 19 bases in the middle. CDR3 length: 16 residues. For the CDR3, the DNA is TGTGCCAGCAGCCCCCCCGCTATTGGAGAAAACTACGAGCAGTACTTC. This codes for CASSPPAIGENYEQYF. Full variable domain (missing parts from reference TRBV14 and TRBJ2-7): EAGVTQFPSHSVIEKGQTVTLRCDPISGHDNLYWYRRVMGKEIKFLLHFVKESKQDESGMPNNRFLAERTGGTYSTLKVQPAELEDSGVYFCASSPPAIGENYEQYFGPGTRLTVT.

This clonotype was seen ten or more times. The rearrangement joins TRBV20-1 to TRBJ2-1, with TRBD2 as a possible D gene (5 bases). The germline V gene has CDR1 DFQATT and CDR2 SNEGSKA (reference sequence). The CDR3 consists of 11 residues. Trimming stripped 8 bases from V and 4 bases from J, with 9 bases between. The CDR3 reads CSPRGYNEQFF. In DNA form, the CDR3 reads TGCAGTCCCCGCGGGTACAATGAGCAGTTCTTC.

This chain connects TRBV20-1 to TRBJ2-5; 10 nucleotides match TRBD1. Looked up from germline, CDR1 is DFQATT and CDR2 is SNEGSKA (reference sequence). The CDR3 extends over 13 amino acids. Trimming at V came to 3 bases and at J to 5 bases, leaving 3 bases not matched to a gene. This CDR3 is CSASDRGRETQYF. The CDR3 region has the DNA TGCAGTGCTAGCGACAGGGGGCGGGAGACCCAGTACTTC.

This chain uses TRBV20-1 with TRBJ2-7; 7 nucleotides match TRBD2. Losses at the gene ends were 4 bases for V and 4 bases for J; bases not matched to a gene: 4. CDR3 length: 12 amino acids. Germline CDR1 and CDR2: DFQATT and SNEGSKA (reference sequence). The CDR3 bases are TGCAGTGCTAACGCGGGAGAATACGAGCAGTACTTC. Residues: CSANAGEYEQYF.

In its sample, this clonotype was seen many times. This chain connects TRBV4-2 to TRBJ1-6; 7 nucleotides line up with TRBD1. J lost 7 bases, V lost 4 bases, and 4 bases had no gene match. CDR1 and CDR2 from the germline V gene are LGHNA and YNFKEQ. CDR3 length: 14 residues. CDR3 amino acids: CASSPGQSNSPLHF. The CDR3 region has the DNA TGTGCCAGCAGCCCGGGACAGTCAAATTCACCCCTCCACTTT.

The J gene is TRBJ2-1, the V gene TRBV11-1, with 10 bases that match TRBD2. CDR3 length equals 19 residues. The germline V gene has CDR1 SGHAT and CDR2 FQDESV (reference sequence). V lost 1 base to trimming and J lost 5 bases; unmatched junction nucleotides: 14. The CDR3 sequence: CASSLGTRQLAGRDNEQFF. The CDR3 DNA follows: TGTGCCAGCAGCTTAGGTACCCGTCAACTAGCGGGGCGAGACAATGAGCAGTTCTTC.

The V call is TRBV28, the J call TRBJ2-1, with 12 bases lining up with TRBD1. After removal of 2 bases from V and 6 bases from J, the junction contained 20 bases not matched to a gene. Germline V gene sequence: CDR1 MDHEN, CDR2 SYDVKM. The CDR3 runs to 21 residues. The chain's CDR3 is CASSLRRRDRGPLIPLNEQFF. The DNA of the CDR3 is TGTGCCAGCAGTTTACGACGCCGGGACAGGGGGCCCCTTATCCCCCTCAATGAGCAGTTCTTC.

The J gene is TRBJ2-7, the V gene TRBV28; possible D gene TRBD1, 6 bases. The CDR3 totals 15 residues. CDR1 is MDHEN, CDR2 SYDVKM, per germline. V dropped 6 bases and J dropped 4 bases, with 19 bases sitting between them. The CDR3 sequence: CASRLPGQGLYEQYF. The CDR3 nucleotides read TGTGCCAGCAGATTACCGGGACAAGGGTTATACGAGCAGTACTTC. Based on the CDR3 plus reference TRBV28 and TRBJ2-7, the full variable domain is DVKVTQSSRYLVKRTGEKVFLECVQDMDHENMFWYRQDPGLGLRLIYFSYDVKMKEKGDIPEGYSVSREKKERFSLILESASTNQTSMYLCASRLPGQGLYEQYFGPGTRLTVT.

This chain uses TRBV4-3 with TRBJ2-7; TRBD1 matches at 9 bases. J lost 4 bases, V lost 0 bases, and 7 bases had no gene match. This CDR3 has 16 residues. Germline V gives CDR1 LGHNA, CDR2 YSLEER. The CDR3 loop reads CASSQDAGTGIYEQYF. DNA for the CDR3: TGCGCCAGCAGCCAAGATGCCGGGACAGGGATTTACGAGCAGTACTTC.

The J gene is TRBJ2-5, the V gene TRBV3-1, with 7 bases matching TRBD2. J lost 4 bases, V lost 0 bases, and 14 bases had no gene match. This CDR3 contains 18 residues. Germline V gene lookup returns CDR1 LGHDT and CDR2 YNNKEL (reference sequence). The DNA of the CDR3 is TGTGCCAGCAGCCAAGATACGAGTCGGGCGGGAGCCCCAGAGACCCAGTACTTC. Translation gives CASSQDTSRAGAPETQYF.

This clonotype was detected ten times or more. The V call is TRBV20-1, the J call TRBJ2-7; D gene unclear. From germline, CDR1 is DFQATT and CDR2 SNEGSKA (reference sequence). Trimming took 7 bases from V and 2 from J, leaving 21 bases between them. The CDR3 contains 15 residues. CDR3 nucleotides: TGCAGTGTTCCACCCGACGTCCCTGGGACCTACGAGCAGTACTTC. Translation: CSVPPDVPGTYEQYF.

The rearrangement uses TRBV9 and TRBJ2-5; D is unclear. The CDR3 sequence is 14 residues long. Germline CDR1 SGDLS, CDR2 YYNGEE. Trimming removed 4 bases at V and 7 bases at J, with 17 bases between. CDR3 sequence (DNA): TGTGCCAGCAGCCCCTTGGGGTCCCCGGGGACCCAGTACTTC. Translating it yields CASSPLGSPGTQYF.